This T cell receptor beta chain was captured in a study of T cells in Graves' hyperthyroidism and ophthalmopathy. Across the study: Before treatment of any kind, peripheral blood was taken at initial diagnosis. Findings of the study overall: Expanded thyroid clonotypes (above 0.001) were mostly also found in blood.

This clonotype was seen ten or more times. The antigen remains undetermined. Newly diagnosed hyperthyroidism, duration under 2 months, in patients aged 18 to 65. Germline CDR1 and CDR2: GTSNPN and SVGIG (reference sequence). The CDR3 runs to 11 residues. V was pared by 0 bases and J by 7 bases, with 3 bases between. Amplification yielded TCR beta CDR3 regions, with RNA transcripts as the source. TCR CDR3 underwent first-round RT-PCR with the HTBI primer set. TCRdb reprocessed the multiplex PCR reads via MiXCR and lists one record per CDR3 protein. The sample has fewer than 450,000 distinct CDR3 sequences, roughly 17% seen once; the top ten hold around a third.

Material: blood. The chain couples TRBV30 to TRBJ2-2; D is undetermined. The receptor was isolated from a woman between 25 and 40 years old with Graves' hyperthyroidism that later progressed to Graves' ophthalmopathy. CDR3 nucleotides: TGTGCCTGGAGTGTACTCGGGGAGCTGTTTTTT. This sequence encodes CAWSVLGELFF. Full variable domain (outside the CDR3, taken from reference TRBV30 and TRBJ2-2): SQTIHQWPATLVQPVGSPLSLECTVEGTSNPNLYWYRQAAGRGLQLLFYSVGIGQISSEVPQNLSASRPQDRQFILSSKKLLLSDSGFYLCAWSVLGELFFGEGSRLTVL.